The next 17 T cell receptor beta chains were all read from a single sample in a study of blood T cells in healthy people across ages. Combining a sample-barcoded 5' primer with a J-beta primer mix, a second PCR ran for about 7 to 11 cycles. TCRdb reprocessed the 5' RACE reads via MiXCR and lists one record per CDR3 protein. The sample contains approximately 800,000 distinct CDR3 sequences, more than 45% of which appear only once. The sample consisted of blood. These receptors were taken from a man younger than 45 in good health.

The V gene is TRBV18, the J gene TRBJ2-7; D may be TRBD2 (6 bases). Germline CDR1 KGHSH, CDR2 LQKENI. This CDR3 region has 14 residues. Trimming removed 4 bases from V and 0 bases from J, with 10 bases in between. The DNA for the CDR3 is TGTGCCAGCTCACGCGGGACGACCTCCTACGAGCAGTACTTC. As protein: CASSRGTTSYEQYF. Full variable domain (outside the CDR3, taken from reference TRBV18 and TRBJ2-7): NAGVMQNPRHLVRRRGQEARLRCSPMKGHSHVYWYRQLPEEGLKFMVYLQKENIIDESGMPKERFSAEFPKEGPSILRIQQVVRGDSAAYFCASSRGTTSYEQYFGPGTRLTVT.

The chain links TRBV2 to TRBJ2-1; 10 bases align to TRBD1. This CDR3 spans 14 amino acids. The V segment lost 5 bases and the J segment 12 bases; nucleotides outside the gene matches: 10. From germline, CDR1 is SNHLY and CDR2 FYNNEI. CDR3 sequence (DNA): TGTGCCAGCAGTTCCGGGACAGGGGCAAGTCGGCAGTTCTTC. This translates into CASSSGTGASRQFF.

The CDR3 here is CASAGSHEQYF. The CDR3 nucleotides read TGTGCCAGCGCAGGGAGCCATGAGCAGTACTTC. This rearrangement joins TRBV6-6 to TRBJ2-4; D may be TRBD1 or TRBD2 (5 bases each). Germline CDR1 is MNHNY and CDR2 is SVGAGI (reference sequence). Trimming removed 8 bases at V and 13 bases at J, with 15 bases between. This CDR3 is 11 amino acids long.

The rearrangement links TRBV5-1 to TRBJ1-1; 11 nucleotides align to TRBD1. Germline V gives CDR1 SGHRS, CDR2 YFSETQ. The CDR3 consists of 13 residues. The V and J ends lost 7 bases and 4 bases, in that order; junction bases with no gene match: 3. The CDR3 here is CASGQGASTEAFF. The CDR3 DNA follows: TGCGCCAGCGGACAGGGGGCGAGCACTGAAGCTTTCTTT.

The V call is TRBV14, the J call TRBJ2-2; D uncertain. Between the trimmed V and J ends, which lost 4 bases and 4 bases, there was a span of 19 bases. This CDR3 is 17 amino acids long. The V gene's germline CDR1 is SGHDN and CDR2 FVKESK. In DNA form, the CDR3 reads TGTGCCAGCAGCCGCTCGCTCGACTCCGCGAGCACCGGGGAGCTGTTTTTT. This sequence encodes CASSRSLDSASTGELFF.

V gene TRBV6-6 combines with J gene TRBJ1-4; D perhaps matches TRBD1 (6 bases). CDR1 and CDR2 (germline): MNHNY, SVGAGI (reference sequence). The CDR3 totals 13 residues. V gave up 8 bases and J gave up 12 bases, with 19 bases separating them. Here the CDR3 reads CASLGQGRAELFF. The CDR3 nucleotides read TGTGCCAGCCTAGGGCAGGGGAGGGCGGAACTGTTTTTT.

DNA of the CDR3: TGTGCCAGCAGCTTAGATCAGCGGGGGGGCGGGCAGTACTTC. It yields the protein CASSLDQRGGGQYF. The chain links TRBV7-2 to TRBJ2-7, with 10 positions matching TRBD2. The CDR3 runs to 14 residues. Germline loops: CDR1 SGHTA, CDR2 FQGNSA. The V segment lost 1 base and the J segment 9 bases; nucleotides outside the gene matches: 6.

The CDR3 reads CASSQDVGVGLATGEQFF. The CDR3, as DNA: TGCGCCAGCAGCCAAGATGTTGGGGTGGGACTAGCTACGGGGGAGCAGTTCTTC. The gene calls are TRBV4-3 and TRBJ2-1, with 9 positions matching TRBD2. There are 18 residues in the CDR3. The V segment lost 0 bases and the J segment 10 bases; nucleotides outside the gene matches: 16. The germline V gene encodes CDR1 LGHNA and CDR2 YSLEER.

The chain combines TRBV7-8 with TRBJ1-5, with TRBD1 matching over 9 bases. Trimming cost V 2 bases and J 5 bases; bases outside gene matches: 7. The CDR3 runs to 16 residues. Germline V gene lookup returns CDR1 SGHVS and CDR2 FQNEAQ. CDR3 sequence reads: CASSLTRDRAYQPQHF. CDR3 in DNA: TGTGCCAGCAGCTTAACCCGGGACAGGGCGTATCAGCCCCAGCATTTT.

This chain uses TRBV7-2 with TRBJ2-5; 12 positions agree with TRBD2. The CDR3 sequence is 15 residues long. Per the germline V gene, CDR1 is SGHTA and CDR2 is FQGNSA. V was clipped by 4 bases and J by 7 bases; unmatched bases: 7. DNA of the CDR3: TGTGCCAGCAGCTCTCTAGCGGGGGGGCATGGGACCCAGTACTTC. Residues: CASSSLAGGHGTQYF.

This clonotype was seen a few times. CDR3: CASNKGAFGYTF. The DNA for the CDR3 is TGTGCCAGCAACAAAGGGGCGTTTGGCTACACCTTC. V is TRBV7-9 and J is TRBJ1-2, with a possible D match to TRBD1 (5 bases). There are 12 residues in the CDR3. The germline gives CDR1 SEHNR, CDR2 FQNEAQ (reference sequence). The V end was cut by 7 bases, the J end by 7 bases, with 13 bases between.

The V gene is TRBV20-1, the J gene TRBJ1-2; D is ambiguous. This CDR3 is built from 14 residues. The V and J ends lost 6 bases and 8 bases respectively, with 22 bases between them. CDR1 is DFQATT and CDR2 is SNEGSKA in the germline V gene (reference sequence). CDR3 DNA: TGCAGTGCCCATCAACCGGGGAAAAGGTCGGGCTACACCTTC. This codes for CSAHQPGKRSGYTF.

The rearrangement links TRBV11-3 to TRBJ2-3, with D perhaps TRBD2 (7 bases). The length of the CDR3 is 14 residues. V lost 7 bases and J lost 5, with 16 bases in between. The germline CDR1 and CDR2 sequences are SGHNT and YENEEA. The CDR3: CASNTGRGGDTQYF. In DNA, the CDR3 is TGTGCCAGCAATACAGGGAGGGGAGGAGATACGCAGTATTTT. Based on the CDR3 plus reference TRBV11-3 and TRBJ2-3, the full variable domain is EAGVVQSPRYKIIEKKQPVAFWCNPISGHNTLYWYLQNLGQGPELLIRYENEEAVDDSQLPKDRFSAERLKGVDSTLKIQPAELGDSAVYLCASNTGRGGDTQYFGPGTRLTVL.

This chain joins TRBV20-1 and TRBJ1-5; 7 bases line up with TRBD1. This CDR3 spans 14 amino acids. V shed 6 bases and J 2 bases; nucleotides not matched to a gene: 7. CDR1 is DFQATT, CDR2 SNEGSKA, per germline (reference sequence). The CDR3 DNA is TGCAGTGCCACAGACAGGGTAGGCAATCAGCCCCAGCATTTT. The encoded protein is CSATDRVGNQPQHF.

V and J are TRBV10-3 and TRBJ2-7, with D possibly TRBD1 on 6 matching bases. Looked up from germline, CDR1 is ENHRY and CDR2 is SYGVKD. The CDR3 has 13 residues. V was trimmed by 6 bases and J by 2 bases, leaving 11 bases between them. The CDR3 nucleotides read TGTGCCATCAGGCATACAGGGACCTACGAGCAGTACTTC. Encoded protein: CAIRHTGTYEQYF.

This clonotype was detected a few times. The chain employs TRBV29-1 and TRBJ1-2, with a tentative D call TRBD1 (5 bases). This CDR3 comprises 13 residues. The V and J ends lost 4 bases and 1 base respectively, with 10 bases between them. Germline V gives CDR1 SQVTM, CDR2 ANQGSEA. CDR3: CSVGGGDNYGYTF. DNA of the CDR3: TGCAGCGTTGGTGGAGGGGATAACTATGGCTACACCTTC.

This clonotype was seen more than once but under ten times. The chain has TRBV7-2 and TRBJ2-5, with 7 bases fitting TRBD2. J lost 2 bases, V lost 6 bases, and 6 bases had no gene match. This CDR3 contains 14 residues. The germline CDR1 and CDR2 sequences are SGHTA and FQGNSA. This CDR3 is CASRRASGQETQYF. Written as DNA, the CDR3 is TGTGCCAGCAGACGTGCTAGCGGACAAGAGACCCAGTACTTC.